This T cell receptor beta chain was identified during a study of blood T cell repertoires in COVID-19. Study overall: Sites in the United States, Italy and Spain provided acute and convalescent COVID-19 samples. PBMCs, B-cell-depleted T cells, or T cells provided the cDNA or gDNA that made up the material.

Germline V gene lookup returns CDR1 MDHEN and CDR2 SYDVKM. V dropped 7 bases and J dropped 5 bases, with 11 bases sitting between them. CDR3 size: 12 residues. Method: immunoSEQ multiplex PCR; TCRdb's copy keeps in-frame clones and lacks some. The sample has under 300,000 clones, approximately 86% seen once; the top ten hold 5.5% to 9%. Source material: peripheral blood. The origin of this receptor is a woman aged 70 to 79 with active or convalescent COVID-19. This chain uses TRBV28 with TRBJ1-2; D remains unclear. The CDR3 loop is CASTSSVYGYTF. CDR3 DNA sequence: TGTGCCAGCACCTCTAGCGTGTATGGCTACACCTTC.